Following are 21 T cell receptor beta chains from one sample sequenced in a study of blood T cell repertoires in COVID-19. The assay was immunoSEQ multiplex PCR, and TCRdb's table has in-frame clones only and misses some. The data hold 130,000 to 150,000 clones, with 84% observed a single time. The sequenced sample was peripheral blood. These receptors all come from a human donor in a cohort sampled during active COVID-19.

This clone was picked up one time. The chain is built from TRBV9 and TRBJ2-1, with a possible D match to TRBD2 (6 bases). CDR3 size: 18 residues. Looked up from germline, CDR1 is SGDLS and CDR2 is YYNGEE. V lost 0 bases and J lost 1, with 17 bases in between. The CDR3 nucleotides read TGTGCCAGCAGCGTAGCGGGGGTAGGGGACTCTTCCTACAATGAGCAGTTCTTC. Translated: CASSVAGVGDSSYNEQFF.

J is TRBJ1-1 and V is TRBV7-9, with 8 positions matching TRBD1. This CDR3 spans 17 amino acids. V shed 2 bases and J 4 bases; nucleotides not matched to a gene: 12. Per germline, CDR1 SEHNR and CDR2 FQNEAQ (reference sequence). CDR3 coding DNA: TGTGCCAGCAGCTTAAACCAGGGGGCAGGGGCGAGCACTGAAGCTTTCTTT. It is translated as CASSLNQGAGASTEAFF.

J is TRBJ1-1 and V is TRBV5-1; D gene unclear. Per the germline V gene, CDR1 is SGHRS and CDR2 is YFSETQ. Trimming removed 0 bases at V and 5 bases at J, with 8 bases between. The length of the CDR3 is 13 residues. The CDR3 DNA is TGCGCCAGCAGCTTGGCCCCGGGTACTGAAGCTTTCTTT. Translating gives CASSLAPGTEAFF.

V gene TRBV29-1 combines with J gene TRBJ2-7; TRBD1 might be the D (5 bases). Trimming removed 6 bases from V and 6 bases from J, with 15 bases in between. Germline V gene lookup returns CDR1 SQVTM and CDR2 ANQGSEA. This CDR3 is 12 amino acids long. CDR3 bases: TGCAGCGTAGGGGAAGCCCCGCGCGAGCAGTACTTC. Protein sequence: CSVGEAPREQYF.

The chain uses TRBV11-2 and TRBJ2-7; 10 nucleotides match TRBD2. V shed 4 bases and J 6 bases; nucleotides not matched to a gene: 9. The CDR3 contains 15 residues. The germline CDR1 and CDR2 sequences are SGHAT and FQNNGV. The CDR3 DNA reads TGTGCCAGCAGCTCCTTAGGGAGCGGGGGGGGCGAGCAGTACTTC. This encodes CASSSLGSGGGEQYF.

The count of this clone is one. V usage is TRBV7-9 and J usage is TRBJ2-6, with D possibly matching TRBD1 (5 bases). Germline loops: CDR1 SEHNR, CDR2 FQNEAQ (reference sequence). V lost 3 bases and J lost 2, with 11 bases in between. This CDR3 contains 16 residues. The CDR3 DNA sequence: TGTGCCAGCAGCTTTCAGGGCAGGGCTGGGGCCAACGTCCTGACTTTC. It translates to CASSFQGRAGANVLTF.

The chain combines TRBV6-2 or TRBV6-3 with TRBJ1-2, with D possibly being TRBD1 (6 bases). This CDR3 region has 13 residues. CDR1 MNHEY and CDR2 SVGEGT come from the germline V gene. Trimming took off 7 bases at V and 8 bases at J, with 17 bases between the two ends. Here the CDR3 reads CASTPRGGTGYTF. Here the CDR3 DNA reads TGTGCCAGCACCCCAAGAGGGGGTACGGGCTACACCTTC.

The rearrangement links TRBV4-2 to TRBJ2-5; possible D gene TRBD1, 5 bases. The CDR3 totals 14 residues. V was pared by 3 bases and J by 4 bases, with 12 bases between. Germline V CDR1 and CDR2: LGHNA, YNFKEQ. The CDR3 DNA is TGTGCCAGCAGCCAGTACTCTAGGGGAGAGACCCAGTACTTC. It is translated as CASSQYSRGETQYF.

This clone was seen just once. This rearrangement joins TRBV27 to TRBJ2-1; 10 bases line up with TRBD1. V shed 6 bases and J 8 bases; nucleotides not matched to a gene: 16. Germline V gene data show CDR1 as MNHEY and CDR2 as SMNVEV (reference sequence). The CDR3 length is 17 residues. In nucleotides, the CDR3 is TGTGCCAGCAGACCAATCACCGGGACAGGGGACTTTGATGAGCAGTTCTTC. Translation: CASRPITGTGDFDEQFF.

The chain recombines TRBV3-1 (or the pseudogene TRBV3-2) with TRBJ1-2, with D maybe TRBD1 (6 bases). Germline loops: CDR1 LGHDT, CDR2 YNNKEL (reference sequence). Deletions cut 1 base from V and 7 bases from J, with 13 bases between. There are 14 residues in the CDR3. CDR3 protein: CASSQAAGAVGYTF. CDR3 DNA: TGTGCCAGCAGCCAAGCGGCAGGGGCGGTTGGCTACACCTTC.

The chain has TRBV10-3 and TRBJ2-7; 9 bases are a match to TRBD1. The CDR3 covers 14 residues. J was trimmed by 5 bases and V by 10 bases; bases with no gene match: 12. The germline CDR1 and CDR2 sequences are ENHRY and SYGVKD. The CDR3 loop reads CATAMTGGVHEQYF. The CDR3 DNA sequence: TGTGCCACCGCGATGACAGGGGGTGTACACGAGCAGTACTTC.

The rearrangement links TRBV19 to TRBJ1-3; tentatively, D is TRBD1 (6 bases). The CDR3 extends over 16 amino acids. V was shortened by 4 bases and J by 4 bases, with 17 bases between the two germline ends. The germline V gene encodes CDR1 LNHDA and CDR2 SQIVND (reference sequence). The CDR3: CASSTTLTGVGNTIYF. The CDR3 DNA reads TGTGCCAGTAGTACGACTCTGACAGGTGTAGGAAACACCATATATTTT.

The chain is built from TRBV4-1 and TRBJ1-6, with TRBD1 as a possible D gene (5 bases). V was pared by 0 bases and J by 9 bases, with 12 bases between. The CDR3 spans 15 residues. Germline CDR1 and CDR2: MGHRA and YSYEKL. The CDR3 sequence: CASSQDSRGSSPLHF. The CDR3 DNA sequence: TGCGCCAGCAGCCAAGATAGTAGGGGTAGTTCACCCCTCCACTTT.

This sequence joins TRBV3-1 (or the pseudogene TRBV3-2) and TRBJ1-2; D is perhaps TRBD1 (5 bases). The V gene lost 5 bases and the J gene lost 7 bases, with 14 bases spanning the gap. CDR1 is LGHDT and CDR2 is YNNKEL in the germline V gene (reference sequence). The CDR3 extends over 13 amino acids. In DNA, the CDR3 is TGTGCCAGCAGCGCCGGGGGTCGGGGTGGCTACACCTTC. It translates to CASSAGGRGGYTF.

The CDR3 sequence: CASSWEAALQNTGELFF. The CDR3 coding sequence is TGCGCCAGCAGCTGGGAGGCGGCTCTTCAGAACACCGGGGAGCTGTTTTTT. The chain recombines TRBV4-3 with TRBJ2-2, with D possibly matching TRBD2 (6 bases). The CDR3 consists of 17 residues. CDR1 is LGHNA and CDR2 is YSLEER in the germline V gene. V was trimmed by 5 bases and J by 1 base, leaving 17 bases between them.

The V gene is TRBV5-5, the J gene TRBJ1-6, with D perhaps TRBD1 (6 bases). This CDR3 comprises 15 residues. Germline assignment: CDR1 SGHKS and CDR2 YYEKEE (reference sequence). Trimming took off 4 bases at V and 2 bases at J, with 10 bases between the two ends. CDR3 nucleotides: TGTGCCAGCAGCGAGGGGACACCCTATAATTCACCCCTCCACTTT. Translated: CASSEGTPYNSPLHF.

The chain employs TRBV6-5 and TRBJ2-7; D perhaps matches TRBD1 (6 bases). V shed 6 bases and J shed 0 bases, with 12 bases lying between them. The germline gives CDR1 MNHEY, CDR2 SVGAGI. The CDR3 spans 14 residues. The DNA for the CDR3 is TGTGCCAGCAGAGGAGGACAGATCTCCTACGAGCAGTACTTC. It is translated as CASRGGQISYEQYF.

The CDR3 coding sequence is TGTGCCAGCAGCCCGACAGGGGGTTCACCGGGACTGATCACCTTC. This translates into CASSPTGGSPGLITF. The chain carries TRBV9 and TRBJ1-2; 9 bases align to TRBD1. CDR3 length: 15 residues. V lost 4 bases, J lost 13 bases, and 17 bases stayed unmatched. Germline CDR1 SGDLS, CDR2 YYNGEE. The variable domain in full, completed from reference TRBV9 and TRBJ1-2, reads DSGVTQTPKHLITATGQRVTLRCSPRSGDLSVYWYQQSLDQGLQFLIQYYNGEERAKGNILERFSAQQFPDLHSELNLSSLELGDSALYFCASSPTGGSPGLITFGSGTRLTVV.

J is TRBJ1-2 and V is TRBV11-2; D is ambiguous. Germline CDR1 and CDR2: SGHAT and FQNNGV. This CDR3 has 13 residues. The ends were cut back, 5 bases at V and 2 bases at J, with 9 bases in the middle. The CDR3, as DNA: TGTGCCAGCAGCGTTGGAGACAACTATGGCTACACCTTC. This gives the protein CASSVGDNYGYTF.

This clone was found once. This rearrangement joins TRBV7-2 to TRBJ2-3; TRBD2 is a possible D gene (6 bases). Germline assignment: CDR1 SGHTA and CDR2 FQGNSA. Deletions cut 1 base from V and 2 bases from J, with 13 bases between. This CDR3 contains 16 residues. The CDR3 spells CASSLEPAGSTDTQYF. For the CDR3, the DNA is TGTGCCAGCAGCTTAGAGCCAGCGGGCTCCACAGATACGCAGTATTTT.

The V and J genes are TRBV11-2 and TRBJ1-1; 7 bases map to TRBD1. The CDR3 spans 15 residues. The V segment lost 2 bases and the J segment 4 bases; nucleotides outside the gene matches: 7. Germline assignment: CDR1 SGHAT and CDR2 FQNNGV. CDR3 nucleotides: TGTGCCAGCAGCTTACGACAGGGACGGAGCACTGAAGCTTTCTTT. It yields the protein CASSLRQGRSTEAFF.